The clone carrying this TCR beta chain appeared a few times. Its target is not known. The data stem from a study of vaccination and CD4 T cells after COVID-19. Once obtained from cultured CD4+ T cells, the DNA was sequenced using the Oncomine TCR Beta short-read assay. TCRdb ran MiXCR on the PCR reads and lists one entry per CDR3 protein. The top ten hold more than 7% of the sample, which has nearly 9,000 distinct CDR3 sequences, around 54% seen once. Germline V lookup: CDR1 SGHTA, CDR2 FQGNSA. V trimming: 3 bases; J trimming: 7 bases; junction bases outside the gene matches: 8. The CDR3 runs 14 residues. Treatment in this sample: roughly nine-day PBMC culture with coronavirus spike peptide pools or control peptides (ViraFEST assay).

Sequencing used CD4+ T cells from blood, cultured in vitro. This receptor was obtained from a human donor who had recovered from COVID-19. The V call is TRBV7-2, the J call TRBJ1-1; the match to TRBD1 covers 7 bases. This chain's CDR3 is CASSFLTGLVEAFF. The CDR3 DNA is TGTGCCAGCAGCTTCCTGACAGGGTTAGTTGAAGCTTTCTTT.